Listed below are T cell receptor beta chains from one sample, sequenced in a study of shared clonotypes between healthy human individuals. This table comes from immunoSEQ multiplex PCR, and its TCRdb copy is limited to in-frame clones, with some not included. The sample holds about 490,000 clones, approximately 79% seen once. What was sequenced was PBMCs. The receptors were sampled from a woman aged 35 to 49 in good health. Some clones in this sample may be carry-over from other donors' samples. The CDR3 runs from the conserved cysteine through the conserved F or W. A D gene is named only where the DNA matches it firmly. Size tells how often a clone was seen (once, few, many) or the class of an expanded clone, and some rows leave it out.

>TRBD2|TRBJ2-1|TRBV18|.
CASSGTSGRPGSLEQFF
TGTGCCAGCTCAGGGACTAGCGGGAGGCCGGGGTCCCTTGAGCAGTTCTTC
>TRBD2|TRBJ2-1|TRBV7-9|.
CASSSPREGDEQFF
TGTGCCAGCAGCTCCCCCCGGGAGGGGGATGAGCAGTTCTTC
>.|TRBJ2-3|TRBV2|.
CASSVLAKGPDTQYF
TGTGCCAGCAGTGTTTTGGCGAAAGGTCCAGATACGCAGTATTTT
>TRBD1|TRBJ2-7|TRBV28|.
CASSQAGQGSYEQYF
TGTGCCAGCAGTCAAGCCGGACAGGGCTCCTACGAGCAGTACTTC
>.|TRBJ1-1|TRBV6-6|.
CASSYSGVNTEAFF
TGTGCCAGCAGTTACTCGGGGGTTAACACTGAAGCTTTCTTT
>.|TRBJ2-7|TRBV5-1|few
CASSPGTLYEQYF
TGCGCCAGCAGCCCGGGGACCCTTTACGAGCAGTACTTC
>TRBD2|TRBJ2-3|TRBV30|few
CAWSLGRRTDTQYF
TGTGCCTGGAGCCTCGGGAGGCGGACAGATACGCAGTATTTT
>TRBD2|TRBJ2-7|TRBV15|.
CATSRAPSGSYEQYF
TGTGCCACCAGCAGAGCCCCTAGCGGTTCCTACGAGCAGTACTTC
>TRBD1|TRBJ1-2|TRBV7-2|.
CASSSGQGARGYTF
TGTGCCAGCAGCTCCGGACAGGGGGCGCGAGGCTACACCTTC
>TRBD1|TRBJ2-1|TRBV7-2|.
CASSFSSVQGEQFF
TGTGCCAGCAGCTTCAGCTCGGTACAGGGGGAGCAGTTCTTC
>.|TRBJ1-3|TRBV19|.
CASSMVGGTLSGNTIYF
TGTGCCAGTAGTATGGTTGGAGGAACTCTCTCTGGAAACACCATATATTTT
>TRBD2|TRBJ2-3|TRBV6-4|many
CASSEAGGGTDTQYF
TGTGCCAGCAGTGAGGCGGGAGGGGGCACAGATACGCAGTATTTT
>TRBD2|TRBJ2-5|TRBV13|.
CASSLESRWAGVPQETQYF
TGTGCCAGCAGTTTAGAATCTAGGTGGGCGGGAGTGCCGCAAGAGACCCAGTACTTC
>TRBD2|TRBJ2-1|TRBV27|.
CASSLPGTSHNEQFF
TGTGCCAGCAGTTTACCCGGGACTAGCCACAATGAGCAGTTCTTC
>.|TRBJ2-3|TRBV29-1|.
CSVEGPGEVRTDTQYF
TGCAGCGTTGAGGGGCCCGGGGAGGTGCGCACAGATACGCAGTATTTT
>.|TRBJ2-1|TRBV30|.
CAWRRLDGRSGYNEQFF
TGTGCCTGGAGAAGACTAGATGGACGGTCGGGCTACAATGAGCAGTTCTTC
>.|TRBJ1-3|TRBV5-1|.
CASSLEAEQNTIYF
TGCGCCAGCAGCTTGGAGGCAGAGCAAAACACCATATATTTT
>.|TRBJ2-7|TRBV7-9|few
CASSFSSYEQYF
TGTGCCAGCAGCTTCAGCTCCTACGAGCAGTACTTC
>.|TRBJ2-1|TRBV15|.
CATSRRTGEQFF
TGTGCCACCAGCCGTCGGACGGGCGAGCAGTTCTTC
>.|TRBJ2-1|TRBV7-2|.
CASSLLGTEQFF
TGTGCCAGCAGCCTTCTCGGGACCGAGCAGTTCTTC
>TRBD1|TRBJ2-3|TRBV19|.
CASGTGFDTQYF
TGTGCCAGTGGGACAGGGTTTGATACGCAGTATTTT
>TRBD2|TRBJ2-3|TRBV4-1|few
CASSQAPSGKSPTDTQYF
TGCGCCAGCAGCCAAGCGCCTAGCGGGAAATCACCGACAGATACGCAGTATTTT
>TRBD1|TRBJ1-5|TRBV9|.
CASSAGQGYQPQHF
TGTGCCAGCAGCGCCGGACAGGGCTATCAGCCCCAGCATTTT
>.|TRBJ2-7|TRBV19|.
CASSPQTGPRDEQYF
TGTGCCAGTAGTCCTCAGACAGGTCCTAGAGACGAGCAGTACTTC
>.|TRBJ1-2|TRBV30|.
CAWSPNDYGYTF
TGTGCCTGGAGCCCGAACGACTATGGCTACACCTTC
>.|TRBJ2-1|TRBV28|.
CASSFFPSNEQFF
TGTGCCAGCAGTTTTTTCCCTTCCAATGAGCAGTTCTTC
>TRBD1|TRBJ2-5|TRBV7-3|.
CASSLGGQGGETQYF
TGTGCCAGCAGCTTAGGTGGACAGGGTGGGGAGACCCAGTACTTC
>.|TRBJ1-2|TRBV5-1|.
CASSLESGAGYTF
TGCGCCAGCAGCTTGGAATCAGGGGCCGGCTACACCTTC
>TRBD2|TRBJ2-5|TRBV29-1|once
CSVLRAGGETQYF
TGCAGCGTTTTAAGGGCGGGAGGAGAGACCCAGTACTTC
>.|TRBJ2-1|TRBV5-4|.
CASSLMLGGTYNEQFF
TGTGCCAGCAGCTTGATGTTGGGAGGAACCTACAATGAGCAGTTCTTC
>.|TRBJ2-7|TRBV5-4|.
CASSLAKGGGYEQYF
TGTGCCAGCAGCTTGGCCAAGGGGGGGGGATACGAGCAGTACTTC
>.|TRBJ2-5|TRBV6-4|.
CASSDRLWGTQYF
TGTGCCAGCAGTGACCGGTTATGGGGGACCCAGTACTTC
>TRBD1|TRBJ1-5|TRBV18|.
CASSPRTGPSNQPQHF
TGTGCCAGCTCACCCCGGACAGGGCCTAGCAATCAGCCCCAGCATTTT
>.|TRBJ2-1|TRBV27|.
CASSRTPSSYNEQFF
TGTGCCAGCAGTCGGACACCCAGCTCCTACAATGAGCAGTTCTTC
>TRBD1|TRBJ2-1|TRBV5-1|.
CASSLATQGVGYNEQFF
TGCGCCAGCAGCTTAGCCACCCAGGGGGTGGGATACAATGAGCAGTTCTTC
>TRBD1|TRBJ1-5|TRBV19|.
CASSTGTAGQPQHF
TGTGCCAGTAGTACGGGGACAGCAGGCCAGCCCCAGCATTTT
>.|TRBJ2-7|TRBV21-1|.
CASSKVGLAGGPQTGVTYEQYF
TGTGCCAGCAGCAAAGTGGGGTTAGCGGGAGGGCCACAGACAGGAGTTACCTACGAGCAGTACTTC
>.|TRBJ1-2|TRBV7-6|.
CASSLEVGYGYTF
TGTGCCAGCAGCTTAGAGGTGGGCTATGGCTACACCTTC
>TRBD2|TRBJ2-1|TRBV25-1|.
CASSESSGSSYNEQFF
TGTGCCAGCAGTGAATCCAGCGGGAGCTCCTACAATGAGCAGTTCTTC
>TRBD2|TRBJ2-1|TRBV6-5|.
CASSYPGLAGDEQFF
TGTGCCAGCAGTTACCCTGGACTAGCGGGAGATGAGCAGTTCTTC
>TRBD2|TRBJ2-7|TRBV28|.
CASPPTGLAYLGTYEQYF
TGTGCCAGCCCGCCGACGGGACTAGCGTACCTTGGAACCTACGAGCAGTACTTC
>.|TRBJ1-5|TRBV28|.
CASSLLWGRGNQPQHF
TGTGCCAGCAGTTTATTGTGGGGACGGGGCAATCAGCCCCAGCATTTT
>TRBD2|TRBJ2-5|TRBV5-1|once
CASSTGTTGSETQYF
TGCGCCAGCAGCACCGGGACTACGGGGTCGGAGACCCAGTACTTC
>TRBD2|TRBJ2-3|TRBV7-2|.
CASSLVTSVSTDTQYF
TGTGCCAGCAGCTTAGTCACTAGCGTTAGCACAGATACGCAGTATTTT
>TRBD2|TRBJ2-7|TRBV9|.
CASSPLAGLVGEQYF
TGTGCCAGCAGCCCCCTAGCGGGACTCGTGGGCGAGCAGTACTTC
>TRBD1|TRBJ1-5|TRBV28|.
CASSYRTGPGRHQPQHF
TGTGCCAGCAGTTACCGGACAGGTCCCGGGCGGCATCAGCCCCAGCATTTT
>TRBD1|TRBJ2-2|TRBV30|.
CAWSPDRSTGELFF
TGTGCCTGGAGCCCGGACAGGTCCACCGGGGAGCTGTTTTTT
>TRBD1|TRBJ1-2|TRBV7-9|.
CASSRGQGYGYTF
TGTGCCAGCAGCCGGGGACAGGGCTATGGCTACACCTTC
>TRBD1|TRBJ1-2|TRBV2|.
CASSAERQGYGYTF
TGTGCCAGCAGTGCGGAGAGACAGGGCTATGGCTACACCTTC
>TRBD1|TRBJ1-2|TRBV7-2|.
CASSLTGGTYGYTF
TGTGCCAGCAGCTTAACAGGGGGCACCTATGGCTACACCTTC